Presented here are 20 T cell receptor beta chains from one specimen sequenced in a study of blood T cell repertoires in COVID-19. Assay used: immunoSEQ multiplex PCR; TCRdb lists only in-frame clones, some missing. The sample shows about 320,000 clones, more than 90% of them seen only once. Sequenced: PBMCs or T cells enriched from blood (not recorded which). The receptors were sampled from a man in his sixties who had recovered from COVID-19.

The chain carries TRBV7-9 and TRBJ1-1; D might be TRBD1 (6 bases). From germline, CDR1 is SEHNR and CDR2 FQNEAQ (reference sequence). Trimming stripped 7 bases from V and 4 bases from J, with 16 bases between. The CDR3 has 14 residues. The CDR3 coding sequence is TGTGCCAGCATCCCACAGGGCTTTCGCACTGAAGCTTTCTTT. It yields the protein CASIPQGFRTEAFF.

V gene TRBV5-6 combines with J gene TRBJ1-2; D is possibly TRBD1 (5 bases). The CDR3 length is 15 residues. V was clipped by 1 base and J by 0 bases, with 10 bases between them. CDR1 is SGHDT and CDR2 is YYEEEE in the germline V gene. The CDR3 nucleotides read TGTGCCAGCAGCTTGCAGGGTCGGGCTAACTATGGCTACACCTTC. Amino acid sequence: CASSLQGRANYGYTF. Filled out from reference TRBV5-6 and TRBJ1-2, the complete variable domain reads DAGVTQSPTHLIKTRGQQVTLRCSPKSGHDTVSWYQQALGQGPQFIFQYYEEEERQRGNFPDRFSGHQFPNYSSELNVNALLLGDSALYLCASSLQGRANYGYTFGSGTRLTVV.

This clone has more than one count but fewer than ten. This chain joins TRBV3-1 (or the pseudogene TRBV3-2) and TRBJ2-1; D remains unclear. Trimming shortened V by 0 bases and J by 6 bases, and 18 bases separated the two germline ends. Germline V lookup: CDR1 LGHDT, CDR2 YNNKEL (reference sequence). This CDR3 region has 17 residues. CDR3 in DNA: TGTGCCAGCAGCCAAGATAGTAGACGAATCGGCGGCAATGAGCAGTTCTTC. This gives the protein CASSQDSRRIGGNEQFF.

The chain recombines TRBV29-1 with TRBJ1-6; perhaps TRBD1 as D (5 bases). Germline CDR1 is SQVTM and CDR2 is ANQGSEA. Trimming left V 6 bases short and J 7 bases short, with 13 bases between. The CDR3 length is 13 residues. The CDR3 protein is CSVQWGDNSPLHF. CDR3 coding DNA: TGCAGCGTCCAATGGGGGGACAATTCACCCCTCCACTTT.

V usage is TRBV6-1 and J usage is TRBJ1-5, with D possibly matching TRBD1 (6 bases). The CDR3 sequence is 16 residues long. V was trimmed by 4 bases and J by 1 base, leaving 14 bases between them. Germline V gene sequence: CDR1 MNHNS, CDR2 SASEGT. The CDR3 DNA follows: TGTGCCAGCAGTGTTGGACAGTGGAGAAGCAATCAGCCCCAGCATTTT. Translation: CASSVGQWRSNQPQHF.

A note on this clone: Additional DNA sequences in this sample encode the identical CDR3. This chain joins TRBV12-3 or TRBV12-4 and TRBJ2-2, with 7 positions matching TRBD2. This CDR3 is built from 13 residues. V shed 1 base, J shed 8 bases, and the junction held 1 base outside the gene matches. Here the CDR3 reads CASSLGAGGELFF. CDR3 nucleotide sequence: TGTGCCAGCAGTTTAGGAGCGGGAGGGGAGCTGTTTTTT.

This clone has only one observation. This sample includes further DNA sequences coding for the same CDR3. This rearrangement joins TRBV18 to TRBJ1-1; a possible D gene is TRBD1 (5 bases). CDR3 size: 13 residues. CDR1 is KGHSH, CDR2 LQKENI, per germline. V lost 4 bases, J lost 1 base, and 7 bases lay in between. DNA for the CDR3: TGTGCCAGCTCACGTGACAGGAACACTGAAGCTTTCTTT. It is translated as CASSRDRNTEAFF.

V gene TRBV29-1 combines with J gene TRBJ2-5, with D maybe TRBD1 (6 bases). This CDR3 has 12 residues. Germline lookup yields CDR1 SQVTM and CDR2 ANQGSEA. The CDR3 DNA is TGCAGTGGCCGCAGGGGACAAGAGACCCAGTACTTC. As protein: CSGRRGQETQYF.

V usage is TRBV5-4 and J usage is TRBJ2-2; TRBD2 aligns across 11 bases. The CDR3 spans 17 residues. Unmatched junction bases numbered 5, after V lost 1 base and J lost 3 bases. Germline CDR1 and CDR2: SGHNT and YYREEE (reference sequence). CDR3: CASSLLAGGLHTGELFF. CDR3 nucleotides: TGTGCCAGCAGCTTGTTAGCGGGGGGGCTTCACACCGGGGAGCTGTTTTTT.

The J gene is TRBJ2-1, the V gene TRBV19, with TRBD1 matching 9 bases. Germline lookup yields CDR1 LNHDA and CDR2 SQIVND (reference sequence). This CDR3 comprises 18 residues. The junction had 13 bases not matched to a gene; V was cut back by 5 bases and J by 2 bases. The DNA for the CDR3 is TGTGCCAGTAGTCAATACCCACAGGGGGCATTGGCCTACAATGAGCAGTTCTTC. This encodes CASSQYPQGALAYNEQFF.

The chain employs TRBV7-8 and TRBJ1-1; maybe TRBD1 (5 bases). Germline lookup yields CDR1 SGHVS and CDR2 FQNEAQ. Trimming removed 4 bases at V and 0 bases at J, with 12 bases between. The length of the CDR3 is 15 residues. CDR3 sequence reads: CASSSRVGLNTEAFF. The DNA of the CDR3 is TGTGCCAGCAGCTCCCGAGTGGGGCTGAACACTGAAGCTTTCTTT.

This sequence joins TRBV19 and TRBJ2-3; TRBD2 matches 8 bases. The CDR3 runs 15 residues. J was trimmed by 10 bases and V by 2 bases; bases with no gene match: 11. The germline V gene has CDR1 LNHDA and CDR2 SQIVND (reference sequence). DNA for the CDR3: TGTGCCAGTAGTATACGAGCGGGAGCGCCTCACGCGCAGTATTTT. Its translation is CASSIRAGAPHAQYF.

The chain employs TRBV7-6 and TRBJ2-7; 8 positions match TRBD2. CDR3 length equals 17 residues. Germline-derived CDR1 and CDR2 are SGHVS and FNYEAQ. The junction had 12 bases not matched to a gene; V was cut back by 5 bases and J by 0 bases. In DNA, the CDR3 is TGTGCCAGCAGCGGAGGTCAGACTAGCGACTCCTCCTACGAGCAGTACTTC. As protein: CASSGGQTSDSSYEQYF.

The V call is TRBV7-9, the J call TRBJ2-3; D remains ambiguous. The CDR3 runs to 13 residues. The germline V gene has CDR1 SEHNR and CDR2 FQNEAQ (reference sequence). Trimming stripped 5 bases from V and 6 bases from J, with 12 bases between. The CDR3 here is CASSDSTRDTQYF. CDR3 nucleotide sequence: TGTGCCAGCAGCGACTCGACTCGGGATACGCAGTATTTT.

This rearrangement joins TRBV9 to TRBJ1-2; 8 nucleotides align to TRBD1. CDR1 SGDLS and CDR2 YYNGEE come from the germline V gene. V was pared by 4 bases and J by 6 bases, with 23 bases of the junction left unmatched. The length of the CDR3 is 19 residues. As DNA, the CDR3 is TGTGCCAGCAGCCGACCGCTTGGACAGGGACGGGGGTTGAGGGATGGCTACACCTTC. Amino acid sequence: CASSRPLGQGRGLRDGYTF.

The V and J genes are TRBV20-1 and TRBJ2-7; D is unclear. This CDR3 region has 11 residues. Germline lookup yields CDR1 DFQATT and CDR2 SNEGSKA (reference sequence). The ends were cut back, 5 bases at V and 7 bases at J, with 12 bases in the middle. The CDR3 here is CSAQSLLEQYF. CDR3 coding DNA: TGCAGTGCTCAGTCCCTCTTGGAGCAGTACTTC.

This clone was counted between two and nine times. This chain uses TRBV5-1 with TRBJ1-3; unclear D gene. CDR1 is SGHRS and CDR2 is YFSETQ in the germline V gene. The CDR3 is 15 residues long. V gave up 0 bases and J gave up 0 bases, with 7 bases separating them. The CDR3 reads CASSLAYNSGNTIYF. The CDR3 DNA sequence: TGCGCCAGCAGCTTGGCTTATAACTCTGGAAACACCATATATTTT.

The CDR3 region has the DNA TGCGCCAGCAGCTCCCAGGCAACTAACTATGGCTACACCTTC. Protein sequence: CASSSQATNYGYTF. V and J are TRBV5-1 and TRBJ1-2; D gene uncertain. The germline V gene encodes CDR1 SGHRS and CDR2 YFSETQ. Trimming removed 3 bases from V and 0 bases from J, with 9 bases in between. This CDR3 region has 14 residues. Variable domain in full (rest from reference TRBV5-1 and TRBJ1-2): KAGVTQTPRYLIKTRGQQVTLSCSPISGHRSVSWYQQTPGQGLQFLFEYFSETQRNKGNFPGRFSGRQFSNSRSEMNVSTLELGDSALYLCASSSQATNYGYTFGSGTRLTVV.

This rearrangement joins TRBV3-1 (or the pseudogene TRBV3-2) to TRBJ1-5, with TRBD1 as a possible D gene (6 bases). Trimming took off 2 bases at V and 2 bases at J, with 16 bases between the two ends. CDR1 LGHDT and CDR2 YNNKEL come from the germline V gene (reference sequence). There are 17 residues in the CDR3. The CDR3: CASSQSQGGYRNQPQHF. Here the CDR3 DNA reads TGTGCCAGCAGCCAATCACAGGGAGGGTATCGCAATCAGCCCCAGCATTTT.

The chain has TRBV29-1 and TRBJ1-2; 8 bases are shared with TRBD1. J lost 6 bases, V lost 7 bases, and 4 bases had no gene match. Germline-derived CDR1 and CDR2 are SQVTM and ANQGSEA. The CDR3 is 11 amino acids. The DNA of the CDR3 is TGCAGCGAGAAGACAGGGGATGGCTACACCTTC. Its translation is CSEKTGDGYTF.